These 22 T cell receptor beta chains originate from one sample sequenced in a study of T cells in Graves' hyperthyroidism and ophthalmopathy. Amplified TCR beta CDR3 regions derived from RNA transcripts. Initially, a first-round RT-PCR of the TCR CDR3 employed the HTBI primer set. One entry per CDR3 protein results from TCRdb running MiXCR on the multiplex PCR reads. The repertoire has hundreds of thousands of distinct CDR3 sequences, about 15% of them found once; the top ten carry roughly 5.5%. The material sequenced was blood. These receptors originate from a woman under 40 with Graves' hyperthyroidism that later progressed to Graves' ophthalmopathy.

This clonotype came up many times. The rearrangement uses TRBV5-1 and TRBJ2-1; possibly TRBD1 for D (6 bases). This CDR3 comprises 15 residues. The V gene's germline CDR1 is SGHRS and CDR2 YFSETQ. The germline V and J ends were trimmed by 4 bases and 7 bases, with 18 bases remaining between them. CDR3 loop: CASSPGFRGWNEQFF. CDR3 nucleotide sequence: TGCGCCAGCAGCCCGGGTTTCAGGGGATGGAATGAGCAGTTCTTC.

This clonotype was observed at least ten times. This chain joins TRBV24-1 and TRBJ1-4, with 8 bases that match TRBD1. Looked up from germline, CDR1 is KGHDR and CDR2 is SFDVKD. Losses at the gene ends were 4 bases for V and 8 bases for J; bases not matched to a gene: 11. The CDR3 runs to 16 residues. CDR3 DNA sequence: TGTGCCACCAGTGAAGCAAGACAGGGGATTAGAGAAAAACTGTTTTTT. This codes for CATSEARQGIREKLFF.

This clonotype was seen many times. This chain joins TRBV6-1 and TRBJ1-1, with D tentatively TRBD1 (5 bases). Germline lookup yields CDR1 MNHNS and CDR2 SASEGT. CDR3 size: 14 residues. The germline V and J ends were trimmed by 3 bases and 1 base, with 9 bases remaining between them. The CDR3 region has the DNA TGTGCCAGCAGTGATGGGGCGGGGAACACTGAAGCTTTCTTT. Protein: CASSDGAGNTEAFF.

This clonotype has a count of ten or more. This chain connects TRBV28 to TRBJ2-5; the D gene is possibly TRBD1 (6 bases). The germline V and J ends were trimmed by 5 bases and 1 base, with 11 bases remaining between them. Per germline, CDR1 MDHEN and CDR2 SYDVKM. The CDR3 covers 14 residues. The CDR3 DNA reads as TGTGCCAGCAGTATAACGGACAGCCAAGAGACCCAGTACTTC. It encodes CASSITDSQETQYF.

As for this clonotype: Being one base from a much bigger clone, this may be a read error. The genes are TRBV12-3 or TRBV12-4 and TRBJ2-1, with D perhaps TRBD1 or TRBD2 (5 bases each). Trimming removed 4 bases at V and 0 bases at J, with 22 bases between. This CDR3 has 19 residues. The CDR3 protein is CASSYGPFTTGPSYNEQFF. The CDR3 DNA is TGTGCCAGCAGTTACGGCCCCTTTACTACGGGACCCTCCTACAATGAGCAGTTCTTC.

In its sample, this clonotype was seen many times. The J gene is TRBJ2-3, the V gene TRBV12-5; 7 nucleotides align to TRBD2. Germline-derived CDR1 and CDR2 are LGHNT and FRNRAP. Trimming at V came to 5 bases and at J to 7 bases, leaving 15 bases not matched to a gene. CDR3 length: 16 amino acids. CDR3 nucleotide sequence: TGTGCTAGTGGTGGACGACTAGCCGGGACGGAGTATACGCAGTATTTT. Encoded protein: CASGGRLAGTEYTQYF.

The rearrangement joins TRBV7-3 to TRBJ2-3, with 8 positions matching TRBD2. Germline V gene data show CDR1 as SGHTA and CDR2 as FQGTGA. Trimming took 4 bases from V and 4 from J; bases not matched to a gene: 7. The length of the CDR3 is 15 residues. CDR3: CASSSLAGSADTQYF. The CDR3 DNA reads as TGTGCCAGCAGCTCGCTAGCGGGTTCCGCAGATACGCAGTATTTT. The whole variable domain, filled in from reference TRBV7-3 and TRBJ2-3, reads GAGVSQTPSNKVTEKGKYVELRCDPISGHTALYWYRQSLGQGPEFLIYFQGTGAADDSGLPNDRFFAVRPEGSVSTLKIQRTERGDSAVYLCASSSLAGSADTQYFGPGTRLTVL.

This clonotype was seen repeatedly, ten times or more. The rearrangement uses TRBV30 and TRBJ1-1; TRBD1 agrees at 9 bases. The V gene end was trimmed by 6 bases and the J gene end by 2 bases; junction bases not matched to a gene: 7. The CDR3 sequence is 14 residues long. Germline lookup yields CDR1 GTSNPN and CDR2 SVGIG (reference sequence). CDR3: CACLQGAINTEAFF. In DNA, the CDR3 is TGTGCCTGTCTACAGGGGGCAATTAACACTGAAGCTTTCTTT.

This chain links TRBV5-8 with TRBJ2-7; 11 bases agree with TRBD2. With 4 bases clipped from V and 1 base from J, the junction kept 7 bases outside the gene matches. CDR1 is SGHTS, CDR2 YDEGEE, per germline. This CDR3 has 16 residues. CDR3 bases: TGTGCCAGCAGCCCGGGACTAGCGGAGTGGTCCTACGAGCAGTACTTC. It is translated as CASSPGLAEWSYEQYF.

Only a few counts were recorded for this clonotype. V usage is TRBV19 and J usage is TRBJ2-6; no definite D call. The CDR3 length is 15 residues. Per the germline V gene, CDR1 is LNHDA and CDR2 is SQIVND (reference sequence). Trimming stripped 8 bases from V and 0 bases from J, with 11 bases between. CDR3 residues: CASVKQFSGANVLTF. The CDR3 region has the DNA TGTGCCAGTGTGAAACAGTTCTCTGGGGCCAACGTCCTGACTTTC.

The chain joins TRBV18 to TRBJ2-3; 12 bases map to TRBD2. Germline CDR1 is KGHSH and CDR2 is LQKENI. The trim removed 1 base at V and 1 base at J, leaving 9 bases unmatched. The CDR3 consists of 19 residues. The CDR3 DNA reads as TGTGCCAGCTCACCACAAAACGCGAGACTAGCGGGAGGCACAGATACGCAGTATTTT. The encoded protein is CASSPQNARLAGGTDTQYF.

CDR3 sequence (DNA): TGTGCCAGCAGATGGGCCCGGACTAGCGGGCCTACCTACGAGCAGTACTTC. As protein: CASRWARTSGPTYEQYF. V gene TRBV28 combines with J gene TRBJ2-7; 11 bases align to TRBD2. J lost 2 bases, V lost 6 bases, and 12 bases had no gene match. Germline CDR1 MDHEN, CDR2 SYDVKM. This CDR3 is built from 17 residues.

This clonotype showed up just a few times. CDR3 amino acids: CAISEQGMNTEAFF. The DNA of the CDR3 is TGTGCCATCAGTGAGCAGGGGATGAACACTGAAGCTTTCTTT. The V and J genes are TRBV10-3 and TRBJ1-1; D possibly corresponds to TRBD1 (6 bases). The germline gives CDR1 ENHRY, CDR2 SYGVKD. V was pared by 2 bases and J by 0 bases, with 7 bases between. The CDR3 has 14 residues.

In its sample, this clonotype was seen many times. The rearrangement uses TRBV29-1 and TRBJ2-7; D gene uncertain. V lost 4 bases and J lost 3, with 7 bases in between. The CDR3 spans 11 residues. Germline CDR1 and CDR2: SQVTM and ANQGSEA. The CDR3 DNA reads TGCAGCGTTGTCGAGATCTACGAGCAGTACTTC. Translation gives CSVVEIYEQYF.

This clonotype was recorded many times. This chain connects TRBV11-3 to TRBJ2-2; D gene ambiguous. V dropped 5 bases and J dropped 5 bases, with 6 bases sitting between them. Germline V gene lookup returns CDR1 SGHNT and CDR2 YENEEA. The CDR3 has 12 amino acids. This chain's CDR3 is CASSPMTGELFF. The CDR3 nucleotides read TGTGCCAGCAGCCCGATGACCGGGGAGCTGTTTTTT. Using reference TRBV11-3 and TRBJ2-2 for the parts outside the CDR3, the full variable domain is EAGVVQSPRYKIIEKKQPVAFWCNPISGHNTLYWYLQNLGQGPELLIRYENEEAVDDSQLPKDRFSAERLKGVDSTLKIQPAELGDSAVYLCASSPMTGELFFGEGSRLTVL.

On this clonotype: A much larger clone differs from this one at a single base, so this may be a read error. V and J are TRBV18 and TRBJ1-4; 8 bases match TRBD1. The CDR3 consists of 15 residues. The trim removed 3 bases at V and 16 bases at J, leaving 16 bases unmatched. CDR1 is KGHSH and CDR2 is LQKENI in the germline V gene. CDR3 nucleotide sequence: TGTGCCAGCTCACCCGACAGGGGAGCTTTGAAAGGGCCGTTTTTT. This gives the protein CASSPDRGALKGPFF.

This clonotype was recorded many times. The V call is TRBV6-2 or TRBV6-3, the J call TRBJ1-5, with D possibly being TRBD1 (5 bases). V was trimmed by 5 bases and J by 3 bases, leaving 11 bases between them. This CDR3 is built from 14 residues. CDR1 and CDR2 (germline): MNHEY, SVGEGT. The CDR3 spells CASSRRDVNQPQHF. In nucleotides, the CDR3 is TGTGCCAGCAGTCGCCGGGACGTCAATCAGCCCCAGCATTTT.

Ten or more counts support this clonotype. The DNA of the CDR3 is TGCGCCAGCAGCCAAGCATCCGGGACTGATTCTAATCAGCCCCAGCATTTT. It encodes CASSQASGTDSNQPQHF. The J gene is TRBJ1-5, the V gene TRBV4-1, with D possibly TRBD1 on 5 matching bases. The germline CDR1 and CDR2 sequences are MGHRA and YSYEKL. CDR3 length equals 17 residues. The germline V and J ends were trimmed by 1 base and 4 bases, with 17 bases remaining between them.

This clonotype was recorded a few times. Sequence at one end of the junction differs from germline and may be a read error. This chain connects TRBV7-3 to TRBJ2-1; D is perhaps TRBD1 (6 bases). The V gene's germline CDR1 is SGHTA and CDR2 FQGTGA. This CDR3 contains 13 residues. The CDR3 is CASSLNRDNGQFF. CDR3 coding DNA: TGTGCCAGCAGCTTAAACAGGGACAATGGGCAGTTCTTC.

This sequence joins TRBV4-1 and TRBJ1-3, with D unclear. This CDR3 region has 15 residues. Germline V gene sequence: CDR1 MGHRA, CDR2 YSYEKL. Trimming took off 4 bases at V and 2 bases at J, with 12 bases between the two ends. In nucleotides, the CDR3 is TGCGCCAGCAGCCGCCTGAGGCTAACTGGAAACACCATATATTTT. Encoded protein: CASSRLRLTGNTIYF.

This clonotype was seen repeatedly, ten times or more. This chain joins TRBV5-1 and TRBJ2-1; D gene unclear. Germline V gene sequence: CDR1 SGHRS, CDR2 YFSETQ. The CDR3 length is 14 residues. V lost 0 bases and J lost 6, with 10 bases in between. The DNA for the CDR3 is TGCGCCAGCAGCTTGGCGGGCTTGGGCAATGAGCAGTTCTTC. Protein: CASSLAGLGNEQFF.

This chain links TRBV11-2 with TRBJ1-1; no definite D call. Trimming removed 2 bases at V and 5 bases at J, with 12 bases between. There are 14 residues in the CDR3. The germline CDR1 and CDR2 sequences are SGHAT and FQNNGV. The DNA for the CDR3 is TGTGCCAGCAGCTTACAGAGTCCGGGAACTGAAGCTTTCTTT. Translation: CASSLQSPGTEAFF.